Listed here are 25 T cell receptor beta chains from one sample, sequenced in a study of Graves' ophthalmopathy and Graves' hyperthyroidism. Amplifying from RNA transcripts, the study obtained TCR beta CDR3 regions. RT-PCR in the first round used HTBI primers; a second-round multiplex PCR followed. TCRdb reprocessed the multiplex PCR reads with MiXCR, giving one entry per CDR3 protein. Here the sample spans around 1,000,000 distinct CDR3 sequences, 36% being singletons. Sequencing was performed on peripheral blood or thyroid tissue (not recorded which). The receptors come from an adult man with Graves' hyperthyroidism.

Concerning this clonotype itself: This CDR3 fails to terminate in the conserved phenylalanine or tryptophan, so it likely reflects a read error. The DNA is omitted, as the CDR3 cannot be located on it reliably, and the CDR3 follows TCRdb's listing. V usage is TRBV15 and J usage is TRBJ2-5; the table assigns TRBD1, which was not confirmed against the DNA. Germline V gene lookup returns CDR1 LNHNV and CDR2 YYDKDF (reference sequence). Including both end residues, the CDR3 is 8 amino acids long. Here the CDR3 reads CATSSYGQ.

Notes on this clonotype: A much larger clone differs by one base, so this may be a read error. The conserved phenylalanine or tryptophan normally closing the CDR3 is absent here, so this likely arose from a read error. The chain links TRBV19 to TRBJ2-5; D may be TRBD1 or TRBD2 (5 bases each). Trimming removed 0 bases from V and 7 bases from J, with 18 bases in between. The CDR3 totals 16 residues. Germline V gene lookup returns CDR1 LNHDA and CDR2 SQIVND (reference sequence). The CDR3 coding sequence is TGTGCCAGTAGTATAGATCGCGGCCGGGGCTCCGGGACCCAGTACCTC. Its protein is CASSIDRGRGSGTQYL.

This clonotype was recorded at least ten times. J is TRBJ1-6 and V is TRBV3-1; D remains ambiguous. Per the germline V gene, CDR1 is LGHDT and CDR2 is YNNKEL (reference sequence). The length of the CDR3 is 12 residues. The V end was cut by 5 bases, the J end by 8 bases, with 7 bases between. The CDR3 region is CASSVTDSPLHF. The DNA for the CDR3 is TGTGCCAGCAGCGTCACCGATTCACCCCTCCACTTT.

This chain connects TRBV29-1 to TRBJ1-4, with TRBD1 identical over 7 bases. Germline lookup yields CDR1 SQVTM and CDR2 ANQGSEA. CDR3 length equals 14 residues. V lost 7 bases and J lost 0; bases outside the gene matches: 5. This CDR3 is CSGQGHATNEKLFF. CDR3 DNA sequence: TGCAGCGGACAGGGCCATGCAACTAATGAAAAACTGTTTTTT.

The V gene is TRBV15, the J gene TRBJ2-2; TRBD1 aligns across 10 bases. There are 14 residues in the CDR3. Germline CDR1 LNHNV, CDR2 YYDKDF (reference sequence). Unmatched junction bases numbered 6, after V lost 8 bases and J lost 6 bases. CDR3 region: CATERDRGSGELFF. CDR3 bases: TGTGCCACCGAGAGGGACAGGGGATCCGGGGAGCTGTTTTTT. The full variable domain, rest sourced from reference TRBV15 and TRBJ2-2, is DAMVIQNPRYQVTQFGKPVTLSCSQTLNHNVMYWYQQKSSQAPKLLFHYYDKDFNNEADTPDNFQSRRPNTSFCFLDIRSPGLGDTAMYLCATERDRGSGELFFGEGSRLTVL.

This clonotype was counted ten times or more. The chain has TRBV20-1 and TRBJ2-7, with 9 bases aligning to TRBD1. Trimming at V came to 5 bases and at J to 4 bases, leaving 6 bases not matched to a gene. Per germline, CDR1 DFQATT and CDR2 SNEGSKA (reference sequence). The CDR3 is 13 residues long. CDR3 nucleotide sequence: TGCAGTGCTCGGGACAGGGCCATATACGAGCAGTACTTC. It yields the protein CSARDRAIYEQYF.

The CDR3 sequence: CASSLENDSPLHF. The CDR3 DNA sequence: TGTGCCAGCAGTTTGGAGAATGATTCACCCCTCCACTTT. V is TRBV6-5 and J is TRBJ1-6; no definite D call. This CDR3 is 13 amino acids long. Deletions cut 4 bases from V and 8 bases from J, with 9 bases between. Germline CDR1 reads MNHEY; CDR2 reads SVGAGI.

This chain joins TRBV7-9 and TRBJ1-3, with D uncertain. The germline gives CDR1 SEHNR, CDR2 FQNEAQ (reference sequence). CDR3 length equals 15 residues. V dropped 6 bases and J dropped 1 base, with 13 bases sitting between them. This CDR3 is CASSPWSSSGNTIYF. CDR3 nucleotide sequence: TGTGCCAGCAGTCCCTGGTCGTCTTCTGGAAACACCATATATTTT.

This clonotype came up a few times. The rearrangement uses TRBV7-2 and TRBJ2-7, with D possibly called TRBD1 or TRBD2 (5 bases each). Germline V lookup: CDR1 SGHTA, CDR2 FQGNSA. V was shortened by 2 bases and J by 2 bases, with 13 bases between the two germline ends. There are 15 residues in the CDR3. CDR3 loop: CASSLPGRETYEQYF. For the CDR3, the DNA is TGTGCCAGCAGCTTACCGGGACGGGAAACCTACGAGCAGTACTTC.

For this clonotype: The junction differs from germline at one of its ends, possibly a read error. The chain couples TRBV5-1 to TRBJ1-6; unclear D gene. The CDR3 covers 16 residues. Germline V gene sequence: CDR1 SGHRS, CDR2 YFSETQ. In DNA form, the CDR3 reads TGCGCCAGCAGGTTGGGGTTCCAGCAAGGGAATTCACCCCTCCACTTT. This codes for CASRLGFQQGNSPLHF.

V and J are TRBV2 and TRBJ2-3; tentative D call: TRBD2 (6 bases). Trimming took 4 bases from V and 2 from J, leaving 10 bases between them. CDR1 is SNHLY and CDR2 is FYNNEI in the germline V gene. The CDR3 length is 14 residues. The CDR3 protein is CASSARGATDTQYF. CDR3 coding DNA: TGTGCCAGCAGTGCCCGCGGGGCCACAGATACGCAGTATTTT.

Comment on this clonotype: A read error may account for a junction end that differs from germline. V is TRBV7-2 and J is TRBJ1-6, with D unresolved. This CDR3 has 18 residues. Germline V gene lookup returns CDR1 SGHTA and CDR2 FQGNSA. CDR3 DNA sequence: TGTGCCACCAGCCCCGTCGGGCGGGGTAACTCCTATAATTCACCCCTCCACTTT. Amino acid sequence: CATSPVGRGNSYNSPLHF.

The sample holds many counts of this clonotype. This chain connects TRBV5-5 to TRBJ1-6; 12 positions agree with TRBD1. Germline-derived CDR1 and CDR2 are SGHKS and YYEKEE (reference sequence). The junction had 12 bases not matched to a gene; V was cut back by 5 bases and J by 9 bases. The length of the CDR3 is 17 residues. The DNA for the CDR3 is TGTGCCAGCAGACCATACCTCCGGGACAGGGGGCGTTCACCCCTCCACTTT. It codes for CASRPYLRDRGRSPLHF.

This clonotype was seen at least ten times. The chain is built from TRBV20-1 and TRBJ2-5; D is possibly TRBD2 (6 bases). V dropped 6 bases and J dropped 2 bases, with 19 bases sitting between them. Germline CDR1 is DFQATT and CDR2 is SNEGSKA (reference sequence). There are 15 residues in the CDR3. In DNA form, the CDR3 reads TGCAGTGCCAATAGACTAGGCGTTACGCAAGAGACCCAGTACTTC. As protein: CSANRLGVTQETQYF.

This clonotype was picked up a small number of times. This chain links TRBV19 with TRBJ2-5; 7 nucleotides match TRBD1. This CDR3 region has 15 residues. Germline loops: CDR1 LNHDA, CDR2 SQIVND (reference sequence). V was pared by 5 bases and J by 5 bases, with 11 bases of the junction left unmatched. Written as DNA, the CDR3 is TGTGCCAGTAGTCTCGGGCAGGGGGTCTTTGAGACCCAGTACTTC. Translating gives CASSLGQGVFETQYF.

This clonotype was found many times. The CDR3 DNA reads TGTGCCAGCAGCCAAGATCGATACTACGAGCAGTACTTC. It specifies CASSQDRYYEQYF. The chain carries TRBV14 and TRBJ2-7, with D uncertain. The germline gives CDR1 SGHDN, CDR2 FVKESK. This CDR3 is 13 amino acids long. Trimming cost V 0 bases and J 3 bases, with 6 bases left between them.

The CDR3 DNA reads as TGTGCCACACTCGGCCGGGACAGGGACTATGGCTACACCTTC. Translation: CATLGRDRDYGYTF. J is TRBJ1-2 and V is TRBV10-3, with 9 positions matching TRBD1. V lost 10 bases to trimming and J lost 3 bases; unmatched junction nucleotides: 9. Germline lookup yields CDR1 ENHRY and CDR2 SYGVKD. The CDR3 totals 14 residues.

The chain has TRBV25-1 and TRBJ2-5, with D perhaps TRBD1 (6 bases). Germline lookup yields CDR1 MGHDK and CDR2 SYGVNS. The CDR3 totals 13 residues. The V end lost 8 bases, the J end lost 3 bases, and 13 bases lay between the germline ends. DNA for the CDR3: TGTGCCAGCTCCCGACAGGAGAAAGAGACCCAGTACTTC. Translating it yields CASSRQEKETQYF.

This clonotype was recorded many times. This chain joins TRBV7-9 and TRBJ2-7, with no clear D. CDR3 length: 12 residues. V lost 2 bases to trimming and J lost 5 bases, with 7 bases between them. Germline V lookup: CDR1 SEHNR, CDR2 FQNEAQ (reference sequence). CDR3 in DNA: TGTGCCAGCAGCTTAACTTACAACGAGCAGTACTTC. Translation gives CASSLTYNEQYF.

This clonotype was counted ten times or more. This chain connects TRBV20-1 to TRBJ2-2; tentatively, D is TRBD2 (6 bases). V was trimmed by 3 bases and J by 1 base, leaving 12 bases between them. This CDR3 has 15 amino acids. Germline CDR1 reads DFQATT; CDR2 reads SNEGSKA (reference sequence). DNA of the CDR3: TGCAGTGCTAGTCAGGGCGGGAAGAACACCGGGGAGCTGTTTTTT. Protein: CSASQGGKNTGELFF.

This clonotype was observed at least ten times. This chain connects TRBV29-1 to TRBJ2-2; D remains unclear. Germline-derived CDR1 and CDR2 are SQVTM and ANQGSEA. This CDR3 spans 11 amino acids. V dropped 7 bases and J dropped 5 bases, with 8 bases sitting between them. The CDR3 DNA reads TGCAGCGCCCTTTATACCGGGGAGCTGTTTTTT. This sequence encodes CSALYTGELFF.

This clonotype came up many times. V is TRBV2 and J is TRBJ2-7, with TRBD2 as a possible D gene (5 bases). Trimming took off 6 bases at V and 4 bases at J, with 19 bases between the two ends. The CDR3 covers 15 residues. Looked up from germline, CDR1 is SNHLY and CDR2 is FYNNEI. Here the CDR3 reads CASRQHMVGRYEQYF. Here the CDR3 DNA reads TGTGCCAGCAGGCAACATATGGTGGGGAGATACGAGCAGTACTTC.

J is TRBJ2-5 and V is TRBV4-3, with D perhaps matching TRBD2 (5 bases). This CDR3 comprises 17 residues. V was cut by 1 base and J by 4 bases, with 19 bases left in between. Germline assignment: CDR1 LGHNA and CDR2 YSLEER. The CDR3 is CASSQVFGPGGPETQYF. DNA of the CDR3: TGCGCCAGCAGCCAAGTGTTCGGCCCCGGAGGTCCAGAGACCCAGTACTTC.

In this sample, this clonotype turned up many times. This chain joins TRBV5-1 and TRBJ2-5; no clear D gene. V was trimmed by 4 bases and J by 3 bases, leaving 10 bases between them. CDR3 length: 13 residues. The germline V gene encodes CDR1 SGHRS and CDR2 YFSETQ. CDR3 coding DNA: TGCGCCAGCAGCCGAGGCAGTGAAGAGACCCAGTACTTC. Translated: CASSRGSEETQYF.

This clonotype appeared many times. This sequence joins TRBV13 and TRBJ2-7; D ambiguous. V was pared by 5 bases and J by 3 bases, with 8 bases between. The germline V gene has CDR1 PRHDT and CDR2 FYEKMQ (reference sequence). This CDR3 is built from 12 residues. CDR3 sequence: CASSVTVYEQYF. The DNA for the CDR3 is TGTGCCAGCAGCGTAACAGTCTACGAGCAGTACTTC.